Below, 32 T cell receptor beta chains from the same sample are listed, as sequenced in a study of T cell repertoires in cytomegalovirus infection (dated by TCRdb to the late 2010s). The sequencer listed for this sample is Illumina HiSeq 1500. The public sequencing data were trimmed at Q25 with fastp and processed into clonotypes with MiXCR by TCRdb, which kept only in-frame beta chains. Entries that share a CDR3 protein sequence are merged under the most common genes and DNA. The sample table contains some 270,000 distinct CDR3 sequences; only one count was recorded for approximately 15% of them. In total, the top ten clones hold roughly half of the sample. The sequenced material came from CD8+ T cells from PBMCs. These receptors originate from a human donor in good health (CMV status not recorded). Some clones in this sample may be carry-over from other donors' samples.

In its sample, this clonotype was seen many times. The gene calls are TRBV6-2 or TRBV6-3 and TRBJ1-1, with 9 bases that match TRBD1. This CDR3 is built from 14 residues. Germline-derived CDR1 and CDR2 are MNHEY and SVGEGT. With V trimmed by 4 bases and J by 7 bases, 7 bases remained unmatched. The CDR3 coding sequence is TGTGCCAGCAGTTCGCCTCGACAGGGGGGTGAAGCTTTCTTT. Amino acids: CASSSPRQGGEAFF.

In its sample, this clonotype was seen a few times. This chain joins TRBV10-3 and TRBJ2-7; TRBD2 is a possible D gene (5 bases). The CDR3 is 12 residues long. Germline lookup yields CDR1 ENHRY and CDR2 SYGVKD. Trimming took 4 bases from V and 6 from J, leaving 10 bases between them. CDR3 sequence: CAISGSGIEQYF. The CDR3 nucleotides are TGTGCCATCAGTGGGTCGGGGATCGAGCAGTACTTC.

This clonotype was found many times. The chain combines TRBV7-8 with TRBJ2-5; no clear D gene. Trimming stripped 0 bases from V and 1 base from J, with 12 bases between. CDR3 length: 16 amino acids. Germline V gives CDR1 SGHVS, CDR2 FQNEAQ. For the CDR3, the DNA is TGTGCCAGCAGCTTAGCGCGTTACAGAGTCCAAGAGACCCAGTACTTC. Translated: CASSLARYRVQETQYF. Complete variable domain (other parts from reference TRBV7-8 and TRBJ2-5): GAGVSQSPRYKVAKRGQDVALRCDPISGHVSLFWYQQALGQGPEFLTYFQNEAQLDKSGLPSDRFFAERPEGSVSTLKIQRTQQEDSAVYLCASSLARYRVQETQYFGPGTRLLVL.

J is TRBJ1-5 and V is TRBV6-2 or TRBV6-3; 7 nucleotides agree with TRBD1. CDR1 and CDR2 (germline): MNHEY, SVGEGT. V lost 6 bases, J lost 9 bases, and 11 bases stayed unmatched. The CDR3 sequence is 14 residues long. DNA of the CDR3: TGTGCCAGCAGAGCACAGGGGTACATTCGGCCCCAGCATTTT. This translates into CASRAQGYIRPQHF.

This clonotype has a count of ten or more. This chain joins TRBV7-8 and TRBJ1-1, with 9 bases that match TRBD1. The CDR3 length is 15 residues. Trimming at V came to 2 bases and at J to 4 bases, leaving 5 bases not matched to a gene. Germline V lookup: CDR1 SGHVS, CDR2 FQNEAQ. The CDR3 protein is CASSLRGTGFTEAFF. In DNA form, the CDR3 reads TGTGCCAGCAGCTTAAGAGGGACAGGGTTCACTGAAGCTTTCTTT.

The chain couples TRBV5-1 to TRBJ1-1; perhaps TRBD1 as D (5 bases). The V end was cut by 3 bases, the J end by 4 bases, with 10 bases between. This CDR3 comprises 13 residues. CDR1 and CDR2 from the germline V gene are SGHRS and YFSETQ. As DNA, the CDR3 is TGCGCCAGCAGCTCCGGGGGGACCACTGAAGCTTTCTTT. Amino acids: CASSSGGTTEAFF.

This clonotype was recorded at least ten times. The gene calls are TRBV7-2 and TRBJ2-1; 8 bases align to TRBD1. The CDR3 has 17 amino acids. J lost 6 bases, V lost 1 base, and 11 bases had no gene match. The germline CDR1 and CDR2 sequences are SGHTA and FQGNSA. This chain's CDR3 is CASSLGAWQGAPNEQFF. For the CDR3, the DNA is TGTGCCAGCAGCTTAGGGGCTTGGCAGGGGGCCCCCAATGAGCAGTTCTTC.

This clonotype was recorded only once. The chain employs TRBV2 and TRBJ2-3, with TRBD2 identical over 9 bases. Germline CDR1 reads SNHLY; CDR2 reads FYNNEI. After removal of 11 bases from V and 1 base from J, the junction contained 25 bases not matched to a gene. The CDR3 is 20 residues long. The CDR3 DNA reads as TGTGCCGGGGGCGCGGGGGGGGCGATCTATCGAGCCGAAGGCACAGATACGCAGTATTTT. This gives the protein CAGGAGGAIYRAEGTDTQYF.

This clonotype was counted many times. The chain joins TRBV19 to TRBJ1-1; 10 bases line up with TRBD1. J gave up 6 bases and V 1 base, and 8 bases lay outside the gene matches. In germline, CDR1 is LNHDA, CDR2 SQIVND (reference sequence). This CDR3 is built from 16 residues. The CDR3 DNA sequence: TGTGCCAGTAGTATAGTGGCGGGACAGGGGTTCCCTGAAGCTTTCTTT. Its translation is CASSIVAGQGFPEAFF. The variable domain in full, completed from reference TRBV19 and TRBJ1-1, reads DGGITQSPKYLFRKEGQNVTLSCEQNLNHDAMYWYRQDPGQGLRLIYYSQIVNDFQKGDIAEGYSVSREKKESFPLTVTSAQKNPTAFYLCASSIVAGQGFPEAFFGQGTRLTVV.

This clonotype was seen at least ten times. V gene TRBV7-2 combines with J gene TRBJ2-5, with TRBD2 identical over 9 bases. From germline, CDR1 is SGHTA and CDR2 FQGNSA. The CDR3 extends over 13 amino acids. The ends lost 10 bases at V and 5 bases at J; junction bases unmatched: 8. The chain's CDR3 is CATRRGGGETQYF. The CDR3 DNA reads TGTGCCACCAGGCGGGGGGGCGGGGAGACCCAGTACTTC.

In its sample, this clonotype was seen a few times. The gene calls are TRBV7-9 and TRBJ1-2; 8 bases are shared with TRBD1. Losses at the gene ends were 4 bases for V and 1 base for J; bases not matched to a gene: 5. Germline CDR1 SEHNR, CDR2 FQNEAQ (reference sequence). The CDR3 contains 15 residues. CDR3 in amino acids: CASSSGQADNYGYTF. The CDR3, as DNA: TGTGCCAGCAGCTCGGGACAGGCCGATAACTATGGCTACACCTTC.

This clonotype was observed at least ten times. The CDR3 sequence: CSARDSNQETQYF. The CDR3 region has the DNA TGCAGTGCTCGCGACAGTAACCAAGAGACCCAGTACTTC. V and J are TRBV20-1 and TRBJ2-5; D is perhaps TRBD1 (5 bases). CDR1 and CDR2 from the germline V gene are DFQATT and SNEGSKA (reference sequence). The CDR3 length is 13 residues. V dropped 5 bases and J dropped 0 bases, with 10 bases sitting between them.

The table lists this clonotype with many counts. The chain has TRBV7-6 and TRBJ1-2, with D tentatively TRBD1 (6 bases). This CDR3 region has 15 residues. The V and J ends lost 5 bases and 4 bases respectively, with 17 bases between them. Germline V gene sequence: CDR1 SGHVS, CDR2 FNYEAQ. CDR3: CASSQGWGGVYGYTF. The CDR3 DNA sequence: TGTGCCAGCAGCCAGGGGTGGGGGGGAGTCTATGGCTACACCTTC.

J is TRBJ2-7 and V is TRBV14, with D possibly called TRBD1 or TRBD2 (5 bases each). V lost 3 bases to trimming and J lost 6 bases, with 24 bases between them. Germline values: CDR1 SGHDN, CDR2 FVKESK. The CDR3 runs 17 residues. The chain's CDR3 is CASSQRGEGLRRTEQYF. The CDR3, as DNA: TGTGCCAGCAGCCAGAGAGGCGAGGGGCTGAGGAGGACCGAGCAGTACTTC.

This clonotype was seen a handful of times. This chain uses TRBV19 with TRBJ2-5, with a weak D call TRBD2 (6 bases). V lost 3 bases and J lost 1, with 15 bases in between. This CDR3 region has 16 residues. Germline values: CDR1 LNHDA, CDR2 SQIVND (reference sequence). CDR3 residues: CASSMGLGRPQETQYF. CDR3 DNA: TGTGCCAGTAGTATGGGACTCGGCAGGCCCCAAGAGACCCAGTACTTC.

The sample holds many counts of this clonotype. V is TRBV7-9 and J is TRBJ1-1, with 7 bases lining up with TRBD1. Per the germline V gene, CDR1 is SEHNR and CDR2 is FQNEAQ (reference sequence). V dropped 2 bases and J dropped 4; count of bases not matched to a gene: 13. The CDR3 contains 17 residues. The CDR3 is CASSLQGVKGSGTEAFF. The CDR3 region has the DNA TGTGCCAGCAGCTTACAGGGGGTAAAGGGGTCGGGCACTGAAGCTTTCTTT.

This clonotype turned up a few times. This rearrangement joins TRBV14 to TRBJ2-7; the D gene is possibly TRBD1 (6 bases). This CDR3 spans 15 amino acids. Trimming cost V 4 bases and J 5 bases, with 18 bases left between them. Germline CDR1 is SGHDN and CDR2 is FVKESK. The CDR3 sequence is CASSPLGGGLDEQYF. CDR3 bases: TGTGCCAGCAGCCCCCTAGGGGGTGGCCTCGACGAGCAGTACTTC.

This clonotype appeared a single time. V usage is TRBV5-6 and J usage is TRBJ2-5; unclear D gene. CDR1 is SGHDT, CDR2 YYEEEE, per germline. CDR3 length equals 12 residues. V lost 5 bases to trimming and J lost 5 bases, with 10 bases between them. The DNA of the CDR3 is TGTGCCAGCAGTAATGCCCGGGAGACCCAGTACTTC. As protein: CASSNARETQYF.

A few counts support this clonotype. The CDR3 loop reads CASSVVVQVRQNTEAFF. The CDR3 DNA reads as TGTGCCAGCAGCGTAGTTGTTCAGGTCCGTCAGAACACTGAAGCTTTCTTT. The chain combines TRBV9 with TRBJ1-1; D call uncertain. V lost 0 bases to trimming and J lost 1 base, with 16 bases between them. The CDR3 length is 17 residues. Germline V gene lookup returns CDR1 SGDLS and CDR2 YYNGEE.

This clonotype was found a few times. The chain couples TRBV6-6 to TRBJ2-3; 9 bases map to TRBD1. The V and J ends lost 6 bases and 2 bases, in that order; junction bases with no gene match: 12. Germline V lookup: CDR1 MNHNY, CDR2 SVGAGI (reference sequence). The CDR3 sequence is 17 residues long. The CDR3 loop reads CASRQTPGQGTTDTQYF. CDR3 sequence (DNA): TGTGCCAGCAGACAAACACCGGGACAGGGTACCACAGATACGCAGTATTTT.

The rearrangement links TRBV28 to TRBJ2-2; D is uncertain. V was clipped by 4 bases and J by 0 bases, with 12 bases between them. Germline CDR1 and CDR2: MDHEN and SYDVKM. This CDR3 contains 16 residues. CDR3: CASSSPRLTNTGELFF. The CDR3 coding sequence is TGTGCCAGCAGTTCACCTCGACTGACGAACACCGGGGAGCTGTTTTTT. Supplemented by reference TRBV28 and TRBJ2-2, the full variable domain reads DVKVTQSSRYLVKRTGEKVFLECVQDMDHENMFWYRQDPGLGLRLIYFSYDVKMKEKGDIPEGYSVSREKKERFSLILESASTNQTSMYLCASSSPRLTNTGELFFGEGSRLTVL.

The genes are TRBV18 and TRBJ2-3; 7 positions agree with TRBD1. Trimming cost V 1 base and J 4 bases; bases outside gene matches: 5. This CDR3 region has 15 residues. In germline, CDR1 is KGHSH, CDR2 LQKENI. In DNA, the CDR3 is TGTGCCAGCTCACCACTGGACAGGCTGGCAGATACGCAGTATTTT. This sequence encodes CASSPLDRLADTQYF.

In its sample, this clonotype was seen many times. J is TRBJ1-2 and V is TRBV6-5, with 8 bases that match TRBD1. Germline V gene data show CDR1 as MNHEY and CDR2 as SVGAGI. Trimming took 7 bases from V and 4 from J; bases not matched to a gene: 11. The CDR3 extends over 15 amino acids. The CDR3 loop is CASTTTGGALYGYTF. For the CDR3, the DNA is TGTGCCAGCACCACAACAGGGGGTGCACTCTATGGCTACACCTTC.

In its sample, this clonotype was seen a few times. The chain has TRBV28 and TRBJ2-7, with TRBD1 matching over 7 bases. The CDR3 is 13 amino acids. V shed 4 bases, J shed 3 bases, and the junction held 3 bases outside the gene matches. Germline V gene sequence: CDR1 MDHEN, CDR2 SYDVKM. The CDR3 region is CASSYDRVYEQYF. In nucleotides, the CDR3 is TGTGCCAGCAGTTACGACAGGGTCTACGAGCAGTACTTC.

In its sample, this clonotype was seen many times. The rearrangement links TRBV19 to TRBJ2-1; 9 positions agree with TRBD1. The CDR3 is 15 amino acids. J lost 8 bases, V lost 1 base, and 6 bases had no gene match. Germline CDR1 is LNHDA and CDR2 is SQIVND (reference sequence). The CDR3 region has the DNA TGTGCCAGTAGTATAGGGGACAGGGCCTTGGATGAGCAGTTCTTC. Residues: CASSIGDRALDEQFF.

This clonotype was found many times. The chain combines TRBV7-8 with TRBJ2-7; no firm D call. There are 15 residues in the CDR3. Germline CDR1 reads SGHVS; CDR2 reads FQNEAQ. The V gene lost 5 bases and the J gene lost 0 bases, with 14 bases spanning the gap. As DNA, the CDR3 is TGTGCCAGCAGCCTCTCAGGATCGAGCTCCTACGAGCAGTACTTC. It yields the protein CASSLSGSSSYEQYF.

This clonotype was found a few times. The chain couples TRBV6-2 or TRBV6-3 to TRBJ2-1, with 10 bases aligning to TRBD2. V gave up 7 bases and J gave up 4 bases; unmatched junction bases: 7. Per the germline V gene, CDR1 is MNHEY and CDR2 is SVGEGT. This CDR3 region has 15 residues. CDR3 sequence: CASIALAGDYNEQFF. The CDR3 DNA reads TGTGCCAGCATCGCTCTAGCGGGGGATTACAATGAGCAGTTCTTC.

This chain connects TRBV12-3 or TRBV12-4 to TRBJ1-1; tentatively, D is TRBD1 (6 bases). Deletions cut 8 bases from V and 7 bases from J, with 17 bases between. This CDR3 is 13 amino acids long. The CDR3 is CASAPGGGIEAFF. The DNA for the CDR3 is TGTGCCAGCGCCCCCGGGGGGGGCATTGAAGCTTTCTTT.

This clonotype was seen repeatedly, ten times or more. V gene TRBV7-9 combines with J gene TRBJ2-2; possible D gene TRBD1, 5 bases. The CDR3 is 15 amino acids. Germline CDR1 and CDR2: SEHNR and FQNEAQ (reference sequence). Between the trimmed V and J ends, which lost 1 base and 7 bases, there was a span of 13 bases. The CDR3 region is CASSLVTGHLGELFF. Written as DNA, the CDR3 is TGTGCCAGCAGCTTAGTCACAGGACATCTCGGGGAGCTGTTTTTT.

The chain links TRBV13 to TRBJ1-1, with D maybe TRBD1 (6 bases). This CDR3 has 16 amino acids. The germline gives CDR1 PRHDT, CDR2 FYEKMQ (reference sequence). V lost 1 base and J 0 bases, leaving 12 bases between the germline ends. CDR3 region: CASSLAGATMNTEAFF. CDR3 bases: TGTGCCAGCAGCTTAGCAGGGGCCACCATGAACACTGAAGCTTTCTTT.

The genes are TRBV4-1 and TRBJ1-1, with TRBD1 matching 9 bases. The V gene end was trimmed by 1 base and the J gene end by 1 base; junction bases not matched to a gene: 1. The CDR3 covers 15 residues. Germline V lookup: CDR1 MGHRA, CDR2 YSYEKL. The CDR3: CASSQGQGGNTEAFF. CDR3 sequence (DNA): TGCGCCAGCAGCCAAGGACAGGGGGGGAACACTGAAGCTTTCTTT.

This clonotype was observed a few times. The chain recombines TRBV6-5 with TRBJ1-1, with 7 bases lining up with TRBD1. The J segment lost 2 bases and the V segment lost 6 bases, leaving 18 bases of the junction unmatched. CDR1 MNHEY and CDR2 SVGAGI come from the germline V gene. CDR3 length equals 18 residues. The CDR3 DNA is TGTGCCAGCAGCAACCCTAATCCGGGACAGAGGACCAACACTGAAGCTTTCTTT. Its protein is CASSNPNPGQRTNTEAFF.